The 6 T cell receptor beta chains below were found in one sample sequenced in a study of spatial heterogeneity in lung cancer. Sample time point: sample taken at primary tumor resection. TCRdb ran MiXCR on the 5' RACE reads and lists one entry per CDR3 protein. The sample lists about 38,000 distinct CDR3 sequences; roughly 8% were seen once. The source was PBMCs, collected at surgery. Receptor source: a male donor with early-stage non-small cell lung cancer.

This clonotype occurred many times. The V gene is TRBV12-3 or TRBV12-4, the J gene TRBJ2-7, with D perhaps assigned TRBD1 or TRBD2 (5 bases each). The CDR3 loop spans 14 amino acids. V lost 6 bases and J 3 bases, leaving 15 bases between the germline ends. Written as DNA, the CDR3 is TGTGCCAGCAGCCCCGGGACGGGCATCTACGAGCAGTACGTC. Residues: CASSPGTGIYEQYV.

A word on this clonotype: A read error may be the cause here, since a much bigger clone is one base away. This sequence joins TRBV7-2 and TRBJ1-6, with a weak D call TRBD1 (6 bases). Trimming pared 1 base from V and 10 bases from J, leaving 14 bases between. CDR3 length: 15 amino acids. Germline V CDR1 and CDR2: SGHTA, FQGNSA. The CDR3 loop reads CASSLGRGQGSPLHF. The CDR3 DNA reads TGTGCCAGCAGCTTAGGCAGGGGCCAGGGATCACCCCTCCACTTT.

The sample holds many counts of this clonotype. The chain couples TRBV3-1 to TRBJ1-2; D is unresolved. In germline, CDR1 is LGHDT, CDR2 YNNKEL (reference sequence). The CDR3 has 14 residues. V dropped 6 bases and J dropped 3 bases, with 14 bases sitting between them. CDR3 nucleotides: TGTGCCAGCAGTCAACCCCCGGACCACTATGGCTACACCTTC. It specifies CASSQPPDHYGYTF.

At least ten counts were recorded for this clonotype. The chain carries TRBV4-3 and TRBJ2-4; no firm D call. The V end was cut by 1 base, the J end by 3 bases, with 16 bases between. CDR3 length: 17 residues. CDR1 is LGHNA, CDR2 YSLEER, per germline. The CDR3 sequence is CASSQGSGEGVKNIQYF. The CDR3 nucleotides are TGCGCCAGCAGCCAAGGCAGTGGGGAAGGAGTCAAAAACATTCAGTACTTC.

The table lists this clonotype with a few counts. The chain couples TRBV12-3 or TRBV12-4 to TRBJ1-1; D remains unclear. The V end was cut by 1 base, the J end by 2 bases, with 5 bases between. The length of the CDR3 is 13 residues. For the CDR3, the DNA is TGTGCCAGCAGTTTAGTCAGCAACACTGAAGCTTTCTTT. It is translated as CASSLVSNTEAFF.

This clonotype was seen repeatedly, ten times or more. This chain connects TRBV12-3 or TRBV12-4 to TRBJ1-1, with D possibly being TRBD1 (5 bases). This CDR3 contains 14 residues. V was shortened by 1 base and J by 1 base, with 7 bases between the two germline ends. CDR3 sequence (DNA): TGTGCCAGCAGTTTAGGCCAGGGGAACACTGAAGCTTTCTTT. The encoded protein is CASSLGQGNTEAFF.